This TCR beta chain derives from a study of Graves' ophthalmopathy and Graves' hyperthyroidism. Study information: Pretreatment peripheral blood was obtained at initial diagnosis.

Amplified material comprised TCR beta CDR3 regions derived from RNA transcripts. RT-PCR in the first round used HTBI primers; a second-round multiplex PCR followed. TCRdb independently ran MiXCR on the multiplex PCR reads; one entry per CDR3 protein. The table records about 620,000 distinct CDR3 sequences, approximately 21% of them present only once. The CDR3 has 16 residues. CDR1 is DFQATT, CDR2 SNEGSKA, per germline (reference sequence). The V segment lost 4 bases and the J segment 7 bases; nucleotides outside the gene matches: 11. It was on clinical symptoms, serum thyroxine, TRAb, thyroid ultrasound and orbital computed tomography that diagnosis relied.

The sequence was collected from a woman in her late teens or twenties with stable Graves' hyperthyroidism. Some clones in this sample may be carry-over from other donors' samples. Sequenced material: peripheral blood. The chain has TRBV20-1 and TRBJ1-5, with 12 bases aligning to TRBD1. CDR3 nucleotide sequence: TGCAGTGCTAAGCCGGGACAGGGGGCGTCGCGACAGCCCCAGCATTTT. This translates into CSAKPGQGASRQPQHF.